The clone carrying this T cell receptor beta chain was counted many times. Its cognate antigen is unknown. This specimen belongs to a study of T cell repertoires in cytomegalovirus infection. Study as a whole: Indications of both CMV infection and matching HLA type were provided by public TCR beta signatures.

From the reads, TCRdb called clonotypes with MiXCR, one entry per CDR3 protein. The table shows almost 300,000 distinct CDR3 sequences, with around 9.1% occurring only once. Findings and limits, study-wide: Carriage of CMV together with the relevant HLA was identifiable through cumulative public TCR beta family frequency. The ex vivo response was dominated by HLA-C-restricted CMV-specific TCR beta clonotypes.

Germline CDR1 is MDHEN and CDR2 is SYDVKM. This CDR3 is 13 amino acids long. V lost 6 bases and J lost 8; bases outside the gene matches: 6. The chain combines TRBV28 with TRBJ1-4; 7 positions agree with TRBD1. The specimen was PBMCs. The receptor's source is a human donor in good health (CMV status not recorded). Some clones in this sample may be carry-over from other donors' samples. CDR3 sequence reads: CASRLQGSEKLFF. CDR3 bases: TGTGCCAGCAGACTACAGGGGAGCGAAAAACTGTTTTTT.